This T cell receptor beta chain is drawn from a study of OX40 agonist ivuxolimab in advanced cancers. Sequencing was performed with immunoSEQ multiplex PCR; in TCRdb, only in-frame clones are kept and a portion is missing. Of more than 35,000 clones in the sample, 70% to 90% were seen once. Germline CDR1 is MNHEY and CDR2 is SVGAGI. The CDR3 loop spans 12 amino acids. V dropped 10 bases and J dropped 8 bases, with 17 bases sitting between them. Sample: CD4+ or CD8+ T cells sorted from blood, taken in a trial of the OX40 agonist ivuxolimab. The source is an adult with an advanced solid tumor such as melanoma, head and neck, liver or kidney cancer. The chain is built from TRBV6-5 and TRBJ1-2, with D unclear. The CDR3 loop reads CATQRVTGGYTF. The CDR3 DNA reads TGTGCCACCCAGAGGGTCACCGGGGGCTACACCTTC.